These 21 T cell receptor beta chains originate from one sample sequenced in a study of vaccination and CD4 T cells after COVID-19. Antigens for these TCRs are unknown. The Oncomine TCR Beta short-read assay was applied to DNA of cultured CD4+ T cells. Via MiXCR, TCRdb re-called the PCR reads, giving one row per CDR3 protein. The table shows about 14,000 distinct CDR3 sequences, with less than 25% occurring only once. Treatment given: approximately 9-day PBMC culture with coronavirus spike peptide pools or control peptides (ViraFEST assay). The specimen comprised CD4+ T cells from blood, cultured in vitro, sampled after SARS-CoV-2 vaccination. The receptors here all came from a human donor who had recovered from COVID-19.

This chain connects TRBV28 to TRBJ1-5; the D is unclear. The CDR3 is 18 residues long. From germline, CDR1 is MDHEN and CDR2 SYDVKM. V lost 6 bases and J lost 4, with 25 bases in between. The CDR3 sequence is CASSLVRGRSSYNQPQHF. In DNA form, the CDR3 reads TGTGCCAGCAGCTTGGTCCGAGGACGGAGCTCCTATAATCAGCCCCAGCATTTT.

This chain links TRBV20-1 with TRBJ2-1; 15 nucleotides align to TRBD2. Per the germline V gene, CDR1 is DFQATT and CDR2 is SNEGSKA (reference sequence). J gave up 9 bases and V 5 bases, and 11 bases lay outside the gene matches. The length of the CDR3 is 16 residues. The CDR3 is CSASRTSGRALGEQFF. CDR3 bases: TGCAGTGCTTCCCGGACTAGCGGGAGGGCCTTAGGTGAGCAGTTCTTC.

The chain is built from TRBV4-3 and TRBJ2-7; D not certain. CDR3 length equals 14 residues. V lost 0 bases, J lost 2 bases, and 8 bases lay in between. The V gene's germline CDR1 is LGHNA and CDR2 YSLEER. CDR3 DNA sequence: TGCGCCAGCAGCCAAGATATCAGTACCTACGAGCAGTACTTC. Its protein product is CASSQDISTYEQYF.

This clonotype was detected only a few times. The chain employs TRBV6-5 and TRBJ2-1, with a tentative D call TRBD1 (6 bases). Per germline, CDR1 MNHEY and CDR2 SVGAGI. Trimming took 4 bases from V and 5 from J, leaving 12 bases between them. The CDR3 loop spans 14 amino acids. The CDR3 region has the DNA TGTGCCAGCAGTTCAACCGACAGGAACAATGAGCAGTTCTTC. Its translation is CASSSTDRNNEQFF.

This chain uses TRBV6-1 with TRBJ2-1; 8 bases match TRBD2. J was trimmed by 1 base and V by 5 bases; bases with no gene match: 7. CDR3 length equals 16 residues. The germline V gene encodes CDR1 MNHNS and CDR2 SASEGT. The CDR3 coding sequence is TGTGCCAGCAGTATAACTAGCGGCCCATCCTACAATGAGCAGTTCTTC. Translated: CASSITSGPSYNEQFF.

CDR3 sequence reads: CASSVDRSSYEQYF. CDR3 DNA: TGTGCCAGCAGTGTGGACAGGAGCTCCTACGAGCAGTACTTC. The chain combines TRBV28 with TRBJ2-7, with 7 bases fitting TRBD1. This CDR3 region has 14 residues. CDR1 is MDHEN and CDR2 is SYDVKM in the germline V gene. The V and J ends lost 5 bases and 0 bases, in that order; junction bases with no gene match: 4.

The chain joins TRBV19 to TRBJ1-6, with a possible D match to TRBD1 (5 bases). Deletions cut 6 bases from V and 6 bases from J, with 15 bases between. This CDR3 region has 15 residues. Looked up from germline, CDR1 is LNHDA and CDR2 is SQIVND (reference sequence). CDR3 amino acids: CASSAGTVINSPLHF. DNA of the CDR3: TGTGCCAGTAGCGCCGGGACCGTTATTAATTCACCCCTCCACTTT.

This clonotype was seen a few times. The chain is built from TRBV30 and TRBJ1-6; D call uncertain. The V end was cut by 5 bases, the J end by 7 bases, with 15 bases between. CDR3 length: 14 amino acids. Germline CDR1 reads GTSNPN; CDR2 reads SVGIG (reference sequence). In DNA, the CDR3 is TGTGCCTGGGTGAAGAACCGAGGGAATTCACCCCTCCACTTT. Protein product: CAWVKNRGNSPLHF.

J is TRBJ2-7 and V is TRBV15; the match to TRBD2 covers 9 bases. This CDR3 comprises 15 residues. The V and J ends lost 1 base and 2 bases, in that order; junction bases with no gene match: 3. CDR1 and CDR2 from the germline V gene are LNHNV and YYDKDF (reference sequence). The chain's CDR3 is CATSRAREGTYEQYF. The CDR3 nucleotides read TGTGCCACCAGCAGAGCGCGGGAGGGGACCTACGAGCAGTACTTC.

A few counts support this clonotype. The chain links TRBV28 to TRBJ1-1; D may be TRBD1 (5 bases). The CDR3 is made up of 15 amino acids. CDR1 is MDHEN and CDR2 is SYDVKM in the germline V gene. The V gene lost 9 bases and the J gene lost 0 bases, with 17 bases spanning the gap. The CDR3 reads CASSRTDRMNTEAFF. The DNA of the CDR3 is TGTGCCAGTTCTCGTACAGACAGAATGAACACTGAAGCTTTCTTT.

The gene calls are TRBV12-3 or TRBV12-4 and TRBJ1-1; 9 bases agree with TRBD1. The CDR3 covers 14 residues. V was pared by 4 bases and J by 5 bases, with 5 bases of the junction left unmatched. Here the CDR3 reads CASSSNRGRTEAFF. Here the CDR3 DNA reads TGTGCCAGCAGTTCCAACAGGGGGCGGACTGAAGCTTTCTTT.

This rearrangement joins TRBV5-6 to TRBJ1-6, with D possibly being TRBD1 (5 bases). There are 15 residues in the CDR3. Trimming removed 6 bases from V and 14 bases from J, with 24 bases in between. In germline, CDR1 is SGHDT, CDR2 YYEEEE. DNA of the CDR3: TGTGCCAGCACAACGGGGGGAAAAGGTGGTAGTTCCCTCCACTTT. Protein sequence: CASTTGGKGGSSLHF.

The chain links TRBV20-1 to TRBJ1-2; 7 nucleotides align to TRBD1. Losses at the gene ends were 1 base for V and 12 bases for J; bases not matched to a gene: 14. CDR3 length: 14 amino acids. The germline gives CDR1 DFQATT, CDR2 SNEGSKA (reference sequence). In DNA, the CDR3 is TGCAGTGCTAGAGCCTTTACAGGGGCACTAAAGAACACCTTC. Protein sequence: CSARAFTGALKNTF.

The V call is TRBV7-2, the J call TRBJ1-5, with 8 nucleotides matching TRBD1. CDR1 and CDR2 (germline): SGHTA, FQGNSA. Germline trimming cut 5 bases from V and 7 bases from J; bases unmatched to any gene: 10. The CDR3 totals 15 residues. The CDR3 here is CASSRTGRWEQPQHF. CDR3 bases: TGTGCCAGCAGCCGGACAGGGAGATGGGAACAGCCCCAGCATTTT. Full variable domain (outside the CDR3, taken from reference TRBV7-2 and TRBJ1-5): GAGVSQSPSNKVTEKGKDVELRCDPISGHTALYWYRQSLGQGLEFLIYFQGNSAPDKSGLPSDRFSAERTGGSVSTLTIQRTQQEDSAVYLCASSRTGRWEQPQHFGDGTRLSIL.

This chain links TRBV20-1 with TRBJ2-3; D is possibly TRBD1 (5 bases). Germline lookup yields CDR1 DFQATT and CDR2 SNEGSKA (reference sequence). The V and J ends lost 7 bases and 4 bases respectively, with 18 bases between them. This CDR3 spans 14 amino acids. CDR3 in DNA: TGCAGTGTTCGACAGTCTGTTGTGGCAGATACGCAGTATTTT. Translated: CSVRQSVVADTQYF.

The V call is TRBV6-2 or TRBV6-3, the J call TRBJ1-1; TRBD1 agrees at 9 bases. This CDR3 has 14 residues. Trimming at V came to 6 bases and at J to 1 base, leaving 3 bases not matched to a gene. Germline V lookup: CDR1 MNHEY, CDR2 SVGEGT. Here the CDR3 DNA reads TGTGCCAGCAGCGACAGGGGGAGGAACACTGAAGCTTTCTTT. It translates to CASSDRGRNTEAFF.

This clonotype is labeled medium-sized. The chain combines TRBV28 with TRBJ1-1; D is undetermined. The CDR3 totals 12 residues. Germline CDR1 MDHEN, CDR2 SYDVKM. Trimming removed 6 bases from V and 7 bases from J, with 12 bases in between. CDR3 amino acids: CASRADHLEAFF. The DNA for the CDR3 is TGTGCCAGCAGAGCTGATCACCTTGAAGCTTTCTTT. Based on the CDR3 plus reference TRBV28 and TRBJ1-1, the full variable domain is DVKVTQSSRYLVKRTGEKVFLECVQDMDHENMFWYRQDPGLGLRLIYFSYDVKMKEKGDIPEGYSVSREKKERFSLILESASTNQTSMYLCASRADHLEAFFGQGTRLTVV.

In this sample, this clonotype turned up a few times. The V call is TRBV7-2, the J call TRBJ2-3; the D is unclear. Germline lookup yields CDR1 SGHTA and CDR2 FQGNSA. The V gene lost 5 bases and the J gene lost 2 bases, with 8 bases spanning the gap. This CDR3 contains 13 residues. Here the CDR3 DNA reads TGTGCCAGCAGCCCCGACCCCACAGATACGCAGTATTTT. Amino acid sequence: CASSPDPTDTQYF.

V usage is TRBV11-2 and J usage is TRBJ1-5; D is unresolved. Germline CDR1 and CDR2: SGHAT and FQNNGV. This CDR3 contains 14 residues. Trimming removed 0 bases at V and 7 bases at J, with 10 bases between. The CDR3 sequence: CASSLEVRQQPQHF. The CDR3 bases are TGTGCCAGCAGCTTAGAAGTGCGGCAACAGCCCCAGCATTTT.

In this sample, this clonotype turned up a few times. CDR3 in DNA: TGTGCCAGCAGCTTAGAGGGGTGGGTTGAGCAGTTCTTC. It codes for CASSLEGWVEQFF. J is TRBJ2-1 and V is TRBV7-2; D is possibly TRBD1 (5 bases). The CDR3 contains 13 residues. V shed 1 base and J shed 9 bases, with 10 bases lying between them. Germline loops: CDR1 SGHTA, CDR2 FQGNSA.

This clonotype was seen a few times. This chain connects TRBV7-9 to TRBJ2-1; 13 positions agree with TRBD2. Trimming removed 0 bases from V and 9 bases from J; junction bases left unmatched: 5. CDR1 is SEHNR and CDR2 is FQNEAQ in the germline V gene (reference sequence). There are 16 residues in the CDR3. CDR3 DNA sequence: TGTGCCAGCAGCTTAGCGGGTACTAGCGGGAGGGTTGAGCAGTTCTTC. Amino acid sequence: CASSLAGTSGRVEQFF.